The 18 T cell receptor beta chains below were found in one sample sequenced in a study of somatic mutations in cytotoxic T cells in rheumatoid arthritis (dated by TCRdb to the late 2010s). Receptors were amplified or captured by the immunoSEQ multiplex PCR assay. As stored in TCRdb, this immuneACCESS dataset retains in-frame rearrangements with V and J assigned. A fraction of the clones does not appear; measured against another copy, unresolved V genes explain less than half of the discrepancy, and the remainder lacks a known reason. The sample table contains about 15,000 clones; only one count was recorded for over 60% of them. The ten largest clones represent 8% to 13% of the sample. The source material was CD8+ T cells sorted from blood. The receptors were gathered from an adult with rheumatoid arthritis.

The chain carries TRBV27 and TRBJ2-6; D may be TRBD1 (6 bases). V was trimmed by 2 bases and J by 4 bases, leaving 15 bases between them. This CDR3 contains 17 residues. Germline loops: CDR1 MNHEY, CDR2 SMNVEV (reference sequence). The CDR3 protein is CASSLRSPGTGANVLTF. The CDR3 DNA sequence: TGTGCCAGCAGTTTAAGGTCCCCAGGGACAGGGGCCAACGTCCTGACTTTC.

The V call is TRBV7-8, the J call TRBJ2-7, with TRBD2 matching over 10 bases. Germline lookup yields CDR1 SGHVS and CDR2 FQNEAQ. CDR3 length: 13 amino acids. J gave up 3 bases and V 5 bases, and 1 base lay outside the gene matches. CDR3: CASSQRGGYEQYF. The CDR3 DNA reads as TGTGCCAGCAGCCAGCGGGGGGGCTACGAGCAGTACTTC. Filled out from reference TRBV7-8 and TRBJ2-7, the complete variable domain reads GAGVSQSPRYKVAKRGQDVALRCDPISGHVSLFWYQQALGQGPEFLTYFQNEAQLDKSGLPSDRFFAERPEGSVSTLKIQRTQQEDSAVYLCASSQRGGYEQYFGPGTRLTVT.

The rearrangement joins TRBV5-1 to TRBJ1-1; D perhaps matches TRBD1 (6 bases). Trimming removed 0 bases from V and 2 bases from J, with 8 bases in between. The CDR3 has 14 residues. The germline V gene has CDR1 SGHRS and CDR2 YFSETQ. CDR3: CASSLAGTNTEAFF. The CDR3 DNA reads as TGCGCCAGCAGCTTGGCCGGGACAAACACTGAAGCTTTCTTT.

This chain uses TRBV5-1 with TRBJ2-1; 10 bases agree with TRBD1. V gave up 4 bases and J gave up 4 bases; unmatched junction bases: 5. This CDR3 has 15 residues. The germline V gene encodes CDR1 SGHRS and CDR2 YFSETQ. CDR3 bases: TGCGCCAGCAGCGCCGACAGGGGGCTTTACAATGAGCAGTTCTTC. Amino acid sequence: CASSADRGLYNEQFF.

The chain is built from TRBV30 and TRBJ2-7, with 8 nucleotides matching TRBD1. Trimming took 4 bases from V and 2 from J; bases not matched to a gene: 1. This CDR3 is built from 12 residues. The germline CDR1 and CDR2 sequences are GTSNPN and SVGIG (reference sequence). In DNA form, the CDR3 reads TGTGCCTGGACACAGGGGGCCTACGAGCAGTACTTC. This codes for CAWTQGAYEQYF.

This clone occurred once. V is TRBV6-1 and J is TRBJ1-5, with a tentative D call TRBD1 (5 bases). Germline V CDR1 and CDR2: MNHNS, SASEGT. This CDR3 is 14 amino acids long. V gave up 3 bases and J gave up 0 bases, with 6 bases separating them. The CDR3: CASSEGGSNQPQHF. DNA for the CDR3: TGTGCCAGCAGTGAGGGGGGTAGCAATCAGCCCCAGCATTTT.

Only a few counts were recorded for this clone. The chain recombines TRBV14 with TRBJ2-7; no reliable D call. V shed 6 bases and J shed 3 bases, with 18 bases lying between them. CDR3 length equals 15 residues. Per the germline V gene, CDR1 is SGHDN and CDR2 is FVKESK. For the CDR3, the DNA is TGTGCCAGCAGTTCCATATCGGGCAATTTCTACGAGCAGTACTTC. Translated, it gives CASSSISGNFYEQYF.

This chain uses TRBV28 with TRBJ1-2; a possible D gene is TRBD1 (5 bases). The CDR3 runs 13 residues. V lost 2 bases to trimming and J lost 2 bases, with 6 bases between them. Germline CDR1 and CDR2: MDHEN and SYDVKM. This CDR3 reads CASSLRQNYGYTF. The CDR3 DNA reads as TGTGCCAGCAGTTTAAGACAGAACTATGGCTACACCTTC.

The rearrangement links TRBV11-2 to TRBJ2-3, with D possibly being TRBD2 (6 bases). The V gene's germline CDR1 is SGHAT and CDR2 FQNNGV. The CDR3 covers 15 residues. Between the trimmed V and J ends, which lost 7 bases and 2 bases, there was a span of 16 bases. CDR3 DNA: TGTGCCAGCACCTTTTGGGGGGAGACCACAGATACGCAGTATTTT. The encoded protein is CASTFWGETTDTQYF.

CDR3 nucleotides: TGCAGCGTTGAAGGTACACCTAAAACCTACAATGAGCAGTTCTTC. Translated, it gives CSVEGTPKTYNEQFF. This rearrangement joins TRBV29-1 to TRBJ2-1, with D unclear. V was pared by 1 base and J by 2 bases, with 12 bases between. CDR1 SQVTM and CDR2 ANQGSEA come from the germline V gene. The CDR3 sequence is 15 residues long.

J is TRBJ2-1 and V is TRBV5-1; 8 bases match TRBD1. The V and J ends lost 4 bases and 6 bases, in that order; junction bases with no gene match: 12. Germline loops: CDR1 SGHRS, CDR2 YFSETQ. The CDR3 length is 16 residues. The CDR3 nucleotides are TGCGCCAGCAGCCTAAACCGGGACAGGATGGCCAATGAGCAGTTCTTC. This translates into CASSLNRDRMANEQFF.

V and J are TRBV27 and TRBJ2-3; 7 bases match TRBD1. The CDR3 is 14 amino acids. The J segment lost 2 bases and the V segment lost 7 bases, leaving 6 bases of the junction unmatched. Germline V CDR1 and CDR2: MNHEY, SMNVEV (reference sequence). CDR3 region: CASNVQGPTDTQYF. In DNA, the CDR3 is TGTGCCAGCAATGTACAGGGGCCCACAGATACGCAGTATTTT.

This chain connects TRBV29-1 to TRBJ2-5; no clear D. Matching the DNA end better, TRBJ2-7 makes the J call doubtful. Germline V gene sequence: CDR1 SQVTM, CDR2 ANQGSEA. CDR3 length: 13 amino acids. The CDR3 loop reads CSVEDGGTYEQYF. CDR3 nucleotides: TGCAGCGTTGAAGACGGCGGCACCTACGAGCAGTACTTC.

This clone appeared a few times. The rearrangement links TRBV2 to TRBJ1-1; unclear D gene. The CDR3 extends over 14 amino acids. Germline values: CDR1 SNHLY, CDR2 FYNNEI. The V end was cut by 7 bases, the J end by 4 bases, with 16 bases between. CDR3 nucleotides: TGTGCCAGCACCTGGACGGAACTCGGCACTGAAGCTTTCTTT. Translating it yields CASTWTELGTEAFF. Full variable domain (rest looked up from reference TRBV2 and TRBJ1-1): EPEVTQTPSHQVTQMGQEVILRCVPISNHLYFYWYRQILGQKVEFLVSFYNNEISEKSEIFDDQFSVERPDGSNFTLKIRSTKLEDSAMYFCASTWTELGTEAFFGQGTRLTVV.

This sequence joins TRBV4-3 and TRBJ2-7; D gene unclear. The CDR3 sequence is 13 residues long. Germline V gene sequence: CDR1 LGHNA, CDR2 YSLEER. V lost 0 bases to trimming and J lost 4 bases, with 7 bases between them. In DNA form, the CDR3 reads TGCGCCAGCAGCCAAGATCTGAGATACGAGCAGTACTTC. This codes for CASSQDLRYEQYF.

The chain has TRBV7-6 and TRBJ2-1; D is unresolved. This CDR3 is built from 12 residues. The V end was cut by 5 bases, the J end by 6 bases, with 8 bases between. Germline V lookup: CDR1 SGHVS, CDR2 FNYEAQ. CDR3 residues: CASSPSGNEQFF. The CDR3 bases are TGTGCCAGCAGCCCATCAGGCAATGAGCAGTTCTTC.

Details on this clone: Relative to the germline gene, one junction end is altered; a read error may explain this. The chain links TRBV5-1 to TRBJ1-1; 7 nucleotides match TRBD1. The CDR3 contains 14 residues. The germline gives CDR1 SGHRS, CDR2 YFSETQ. The CDR3 sequence is CASSLDRLNTEAFF. Written as DNA, the CDR3 is TGCGCCAGCAGTTTGGACAGGTTAAACACTGAAGCTTTCTTT.

CDR3 amino acids: CAWSHLAGAYNEQFF. For the CDR3, the DNA is TGTGCCTGGAGTCACCTAGCGGGGGCTTACAATGAGCAGTTCTTC. The rearrangement links TRBV30 to TRBJ2-1; 10 nucleotides line up with TRBD2. With V trimmed by 2 bases and J by 4 bases, 5 bases remained unmatched. The CDR3 spans 15 residues. Germline V gene sequence: CDR1 GTSNPN, CDR2 SVGIG (reference sequence).